These 14 T cell receptor beta chains came from one sample sequenced in a study of spatial heterogeneity in lung cancer. TCRdb re-derived calls from the 5' RACE reads in MiXCR, one entry per CDR3 protein. The sample records over 90,000 distinct CDR3 sequences, around 9% being singletons. Noted time point: sample taken at primary tumor resection. The study sequenced unsorted whole RNA from tumor, nontumor lung or frozen PBMC. Sequences were derived from PBMCs, sampled at surgery. The receptors were sampled from a male donor with early-stage non-small cell lung cancer.

This clonotype was seen only a few times. The chain uses TRBV5-1 and TRBJ1-1, with a possible D match to TRBD1 (5 bases). The CDR3 contains 12 residues. The V gene lost 1 base and the J gene lost 6 bases, with 7 bases spanning the gap. Germline-derived CDR1 and CDR2 are SGHRS and YFSETQ. The CDR3 region has the DNA TGCGCCAGCAGCTTGCAGGGTGCTGAAGCTTTCTTT. Encoded protein: CASSLQGAEAFF.

This clonotype came up a few times. The chain recombines TRBV10-3 with TRBJ2-5; no firm D call. The CDR3 has 13 residues. CDR1 ENHRY and CDR2 SYGVKD come from the germline V gene. Trimming left V 6 bases short and J 5 bases short, with 13 bases between. CDR3 DNA: TGTGCCATCAGAGAAGTCCTTCGGGAGACCCAGTACTTC. Translation: CAIREVLRETQYF.

The rearrangement uses TRBV20-1 and TRBJ1-4; 8 bases fit TRBD1. Germline loops: CDR1 DFQATT, CDR2 SNEGSKA (reference sequence). Trimming at V came to 4 bases and at J to 5 bases, leaving 6 bases not matched to a gene. The CDR3 is made up of 14 amino acids. DNA of the CDR3: TGCAGTGCTACACGGACAGGGAAAAATGAAAAACTGTTTTTT. Translating it yields CSATRTGKNEKLFF.

In its sample, this clonotype was seen many times. The J gene is TRBJ1-2, the V gene TRBV7-9; D is unresolved. There are 14 residues in the CDR3. CDR1 is SEHNR and CDR2 is FQNEAQ in the germline V gene (reference sequence). Trimming shortened V by 1 base and J by 6 bases, and 12 bases separated the two germline ends. The CDR3 region is CASSLGAGENGYTF. The CDR3 DNA reads as TGTGCCAGCAGCTTAGGGGCCGGGGAGAATGGCTACACCTTC.

This clonotype was observed at least ten times. The genes are TRBV20-1 and TRBJ2-3; 11 nucleotides match TRBD2. Looked up from germline, CDR1 is DFQATT and CDR2 is SNEGSKA (reference sequence). V dropped 1 base and J dropped 2; count of bases not matched to a gene: 5. The CDR3 consists of 16 residues. Here the CDR3 DNA reads TGCAGTGCTAGAGCCCTAGCGGGAGGCCCCACAGATACGCAGTATTTT. This codes for CSARALAGGPTDTQYF.

Ten or more counts support this clonotype. V gene TRBV28 combines with J gene TRBJ2-7; D uncertain. Germline values: CDR1 MDHEN, CDR2 SYDVKM. The CDR3 length is 13 residues. V lost 2 bases and J 2 bases, leaving 7 bases between the germline ends. The CDR3: CASSLIAPYEQYF. The CDR3 DNA reads TGTGCCAGCAGTTTAATAGCCCCCTACGAGCAGTACTTC. Supplemented by reference TRBV28 and TRBJ2-7, the full variable domain reads DVKVTQSSRYLVKRTGEKVFLECVQDMDHENMFWYRQDPGLGLRLIYFSYDVKMKEKGDIPEGYSVSREKKERFSLILESASTNQTSMYLCASSLIAPYEQYFGPGTRLTVT.

The sample holds a few counts of this clonotype. The V gene is TRBV20-1, the J gene TRBJ2-7; D is ambiguous. Trimming stripped 3 bases from V and 6 bases from J, with 15 bases between. This CDR3 comprises 13 residues. Germline V lookup: CDR1 DFQATT, CDR2 SNEGSKA (reference sequence). CDR3 DNA sequence: TGCAGTGCTAGTTTACAGCTGGAAGGCGAGCAGTACTTC. This encodes CSASLQLEGEQYF.

The chain recombines TRBV7-3 with TRBJ2-1, with D perhaps matching TRBD2 (6 bases). Trimming left V 3 bases short and J 7 bases short, with 10 bases between. CDR1 SGHTA and CDR2 FQGTGA come from the germline V gene. This CDR3 has 13 amino acids. CDR3 loop: CASSFGTENEQFF. The CDR3 DNA sequence: TGTGCCAGCAGCTTCGGGACTGAAAATGAGCAGTTCTTC.

The V gene is TRBV25-1, the J gene TRBJ1-5; 12 bases are shared with TRBD1. In germline, CDR1 is MGHDK, CDR2 SYGVNS. V trimming: 8 bases; J trimming: 6 bases; junction bases outside the gene matches: 5. There are 14 residues in the CDR3. In DNA, the CDR3 is TGTGCCAGCGCGGGACAGGGGGCAGTTCAGCCCCAGCATTTT. Encoded protein: CASAGQGAVQPQHF.

This clonotype was recorded at least ten times. Relative to the germline gene, one junction end is altered; a read error may explain this. The chain employs TRBV6-2 or TRBV6-3 and TRBJ2-3; maybe TRBD2 (6 bases). This CDR3 comprises 15 residues. The germline CDR1 and CDR2 sequences are MNHEY and SVGEGT. CDR3 nucleotides: TGTGCCAGCAGTAACTCCCTCGGGGGAACGGATACGCAGTATTTT. Its protein is CASSNSLGGTDTQYF.

The chain has TRBV28 and TRBJ2-1, with TRBD1 matching over 11 bases. Germline V gene sequence: CDR1 MDHEN, CDR2 SYDVKM. This CDR3 region has 17 residues. Unmatched junction bases numbered 8, after V lost 4 bases and J lost 3 bases. In nucleotides, the CDR3 is TGTGCCAGCAGTTCATTAGGACAGGGGGCATTCTACAATGAGCAGTTCTTC. Translating gives CASSSLGQGAFYNEQFF.

This clonotype was recorded a few times. The chain employs TRBV20-1 and TRBJ2-5; 9 positions match TRBD2. The CDR3 sequence is 16 residues long. Trimming at V came to 3 bases and at J to 1 base, leaving 9 bases not matched to a gene. Germline V CDR1 and CDR2: DFQATT, SNEGSKA (reference sequence). CDR3 bases: TGCAGTGCTAGTGGCTGGCGGGAGGGTAGCCAAGAGACCCAGTACTTC. This sequence encodes CSASGWREGSQETQYF.

V is TRBV28 and J is TRBJ1-1, with 8 bases aligning to TRBD1. Unmatched junction bases numbered 4, after V lost 10 bases and J lost 3 bases. CDR3 size: 12 residues. Germline V gives CDR1 MDHEN, CDR2 SYDVKM. This CDR3 is CATSGGYTEAFF. CDR3 DNA sequence: TGTGCCACTTCAGGGGGCTACACTGAAGCTTTCTTT.

This clonotype was picked up a small number of times. The chain carries TRBV12-3 or TRBV12-4 and TRBJ2-3, with 11 bases aligning to TRBD2. The CDR3 runs 16 residues. J gave up 6 bases and V 5 bases, and 10 bases lay outside the gene matches. DNA for the CDR3: TGTGCCAGCAGTAAAATAGCGGGGGGGCCAGGGGATACGCAGTATTTT. Translated, it gives CASSKIAGGPGDTQYF.